These T cell receptor beta chains were read from a single sample in a study of blood T cells in healthy people across ages. TCRdb independently ran MiXCR on the 5' RACE reads; one entry per CDR3 protein. The table has hundreds of thousands of distinct CDR3 sequences, around 49% seen once; the top ten hold 30% to 40%. The material sequenced was blood. Receptor source: a woman in her sixties or seventies in good health. CDR3s include the opening cysteine and the closing phenylalanine or tryptophan. Each record gives: D gene, V gene, J gene, clone size, CDR3 protein. The D gene is left open where the match is weak. Some rows mark clone size as missing; the rest say once, few, many or name a class of expanded clone.

>NA|TRBV20-1|NA|NA
CSARRTGAGYEQYF
>TRBD2|TRBV7-3|TRBJ2-5|NA
CASSLKPGLAVQETQYF
>NA|TRBV11-2|TRBJ2-1|NA
CASSPGREQFF
>TRBD1|TRBV20-1|TRBJ2-5|few
CSATSGTGEETQYF
>NA|TRBV7-9|TRBJ2-1|NA
CASSLSYNDQFF
>TRBD2|TRBV20-1|TRBJ2-7|NA
CSAGGPTAGAIYEQYF
>TRBD2|TRBV7-3|TRBJ2-3|few
CASSLDSGRADGTQYF
>NA|TRBV27|TRBJ1-6|NA
CASSLSWGSSYNSPPHF
>NA|TRBV10-3|TRBJ2-1|few
CAISRLLTAEYGFNEQFF
>NA|TRBV14|TRBJ1-1|few
CASSQDRTPSSNTEAFF
>NA|TRBV20-1|TRBJ2-6|NA
CSARVNSGANVLTF
>NA|TRBV20-1|TRBJ1-1|NA
CSARGSLMNTEAFF
>NA|TRBV10-3|TRBJ2-7|few
CAISEATGGQYEQYF
>NA|TRBV20-1|TRBJ2-3|NA
CSARNRRDHYTDTQYF
>TRBD1|TRBV20-1|TRBJ1-4|NA
CSANDRVDEKLFF
>NA|TRBV28|TRBJ2-3|once
CASTPSLGAAYTDTQYF
>TRBD1|TRBV7-9|TRBJ1-2|once
CASSLKVRDSDYGYTF
>NA|TRBV7-9|TRBJ1-2|NA
CASSLAIHGYTF
>NA|TRBV11-2|TRBJ2-3|NA
CASSLDLREGTDTQYF
>NA|TRBV6-2/TRBV6-3|TRBJ2-7|NA
CASLPSGRGSEQYF
>NA|TRBV29-1|TRBJ2-3|few
CSVEGGSGADTDTQYF
>NA|TRBV29-1|TRBJ2-1|NA
CSVEGSPGSYNEQFF
>NA|TRBV4-1|TRBJ2-1|few
CASSQVQRYNEQFF
>TRBD2|TRBV9|TRBJ2-4|NA
CASSVATSSGRGKSIQYF
>TRBD1|TRBV12-3/TRBV12-4|TRBJ2-5|few
CASTRDSQETQYF
>TRBD1|TRBV7-2|TRBJ2-5|NA
CASSTGAGETQYF
>NA|TRBV20-1|TRBJ2-2|few
CSASPAENTGELFF
>NA|TRBV27|TRBJ2-2|NA
CASSLWASSNTGELFF
>TRBD1|TRBV12-3/TRBV12-4|TRBJ2-7|once
CASSIPLAGTGIRDEQYF
>NA|TRBV12-3/TRBV12-4|TRBJ1-2|once
CASSLGPTQRGYTF
>TRBD1|TRBV7-9|TRBJ2-5|NA
CASNNWDRQQETQYF
>NA|TRBV4-2|TRBJ1-5|many
CASSLQPGVNQPQHF
>TRBD2|TRBV3-1|TRBJ2-7|NA
CASSPLAGPRYNEQYF
>TRBD2|TRBV7-2|TRBJ2-1|NA
CASSQTSGRNNEQFF
>TRBD1|TRBV7-2|TRBJ1-2|few
CASSLGQDFFYGYTF
>TRBD1|TRBV20-1|TRBJ1-5|NA
CSASSAGAGGFNQPQHF
>NA|TRBV18|TRBJ1-1|medium-sized
CASSPQGENTEAFF
>NA|TRBV28|TRBJ2-7|many
CASSLWASSYEQYF
>TRBD1|TRBV12-3/TRBV12-4|TRBJ2-4|NA
CASSGDREGIQYF
>NA|TRBV7-2|TRBJ1-4|few
CASSFGAHGVKLFF
>NA|TRBV20-1|TRBJ2-3|NA
CSAPSDYFRQIGQYF
>TRBD1|TRBV7-2|TRBJ1-2|NA
CASSLGQEVYGYTF
>NA|TRBV6-2/TRBV6-3|TRBJ2-1|few
CASTPSRPSRPYNEQFF
>NA|TRBV29-1|NA|few
CSVEGRVGEQYF
>NA|TRBV6-2/TRBV6-3|TRBJ1-1|NA
CASSYLRQRNTEAFF
>NA|TRBV10-3|TRBJ1-6|NA
CAISEATSPLHF
>TRBD1|TRBV5-1|TRBJ2-7|NA
CASSDIQGTYEQYF
>NA|TRBV28|TRBJ1-2|few
CASINVGTELANYGYTF
>NA|TRBV3-1|TRBJ2-1|NA
CASSYLHRDPGNEQFF
>TRBD1|TRBV5-1|TRBJ2-7|few
CASSHGQGTSYEQYF
>TRBD2|TRBV5-1|TRBJ2-7|NA
CASSFQRDYEQYF
>NA|TRBV3-1|TRBJ1-5|NA
CASSLGLLGNQPQHF
>NA|TRBV7-3|TRBJ2-1|few
CASSYQPRSYNEQFF
>TRBD2|TRBV11-2|TRBJ2-5|NA
CASSLGWASGSRNEQYF
>TRBD1|TRBV7-2|TRBJ1-5|NA
CASSLGPDRVIQPQHF
>NA|TRBV20-1|TRBJ2-7|few
CSAVEGTISYEQYF
>NA|TRBV29-1|TRBJ1-1|NA
CSVVGGVGGQLDSEAFF
>TRBD2|TRBV13|TRBJ2-6|NA
CASSLKAGGPLGVLTF
>NA|TRBV27|TRBJ2-1|NA
CARGRGRGNEQFF